This T cell receptor (beta chain) appears in the sequencing data of a study of read filtering for tumor transcriptome and immune sequencing. Overall study: The cohort had over 16 men and approximately 14 women aged about 45 to 90, mean about 70 years. After DNase treatment, RNA was made into whole-transcriptome libraries. IR-seq gave about 3.5 to 11 million TCR reads per sample; RNA-seq gave roughly 80 to 1,300.

This clonotype has at least ten counts. Its cognate antigen is unknown. This CDR3 has 14 residues. Germline trimming cut 4 bases from V and 16 bases from J; bases unmatched to any gene: 14. Germline values: CDR1 LNHDA, CDR2 SQIVND (reference sequence). Study outcomes and limitations: This fraction held mixed bone marrow immune cells after CD138-negative sorting.

The library was built from about 400 ng RNA with molecular barcoded adaptors for alpha/delta and beta/gamma chains. Each CDR3 protein gets one entry after TCRdb re-called the reads with MiXCR. The table lists around 65,000 distinct CDR3 sequences, around 21% of them singletons. Sample: a population of CD138-negative cells sorted from bone marrow. The chain couples TRBV19 to TRBJ2-1; 9 bases map to TRBD1. The sequence came from a donor at least 40 years old with multiple myeloma. CDR3 loop: CASSNQRGTGKLFF. CDR3 DNA: TGTGCCAGTAGTAACCAAAGAGGGACAGGGAAGCTCTTCTTC.